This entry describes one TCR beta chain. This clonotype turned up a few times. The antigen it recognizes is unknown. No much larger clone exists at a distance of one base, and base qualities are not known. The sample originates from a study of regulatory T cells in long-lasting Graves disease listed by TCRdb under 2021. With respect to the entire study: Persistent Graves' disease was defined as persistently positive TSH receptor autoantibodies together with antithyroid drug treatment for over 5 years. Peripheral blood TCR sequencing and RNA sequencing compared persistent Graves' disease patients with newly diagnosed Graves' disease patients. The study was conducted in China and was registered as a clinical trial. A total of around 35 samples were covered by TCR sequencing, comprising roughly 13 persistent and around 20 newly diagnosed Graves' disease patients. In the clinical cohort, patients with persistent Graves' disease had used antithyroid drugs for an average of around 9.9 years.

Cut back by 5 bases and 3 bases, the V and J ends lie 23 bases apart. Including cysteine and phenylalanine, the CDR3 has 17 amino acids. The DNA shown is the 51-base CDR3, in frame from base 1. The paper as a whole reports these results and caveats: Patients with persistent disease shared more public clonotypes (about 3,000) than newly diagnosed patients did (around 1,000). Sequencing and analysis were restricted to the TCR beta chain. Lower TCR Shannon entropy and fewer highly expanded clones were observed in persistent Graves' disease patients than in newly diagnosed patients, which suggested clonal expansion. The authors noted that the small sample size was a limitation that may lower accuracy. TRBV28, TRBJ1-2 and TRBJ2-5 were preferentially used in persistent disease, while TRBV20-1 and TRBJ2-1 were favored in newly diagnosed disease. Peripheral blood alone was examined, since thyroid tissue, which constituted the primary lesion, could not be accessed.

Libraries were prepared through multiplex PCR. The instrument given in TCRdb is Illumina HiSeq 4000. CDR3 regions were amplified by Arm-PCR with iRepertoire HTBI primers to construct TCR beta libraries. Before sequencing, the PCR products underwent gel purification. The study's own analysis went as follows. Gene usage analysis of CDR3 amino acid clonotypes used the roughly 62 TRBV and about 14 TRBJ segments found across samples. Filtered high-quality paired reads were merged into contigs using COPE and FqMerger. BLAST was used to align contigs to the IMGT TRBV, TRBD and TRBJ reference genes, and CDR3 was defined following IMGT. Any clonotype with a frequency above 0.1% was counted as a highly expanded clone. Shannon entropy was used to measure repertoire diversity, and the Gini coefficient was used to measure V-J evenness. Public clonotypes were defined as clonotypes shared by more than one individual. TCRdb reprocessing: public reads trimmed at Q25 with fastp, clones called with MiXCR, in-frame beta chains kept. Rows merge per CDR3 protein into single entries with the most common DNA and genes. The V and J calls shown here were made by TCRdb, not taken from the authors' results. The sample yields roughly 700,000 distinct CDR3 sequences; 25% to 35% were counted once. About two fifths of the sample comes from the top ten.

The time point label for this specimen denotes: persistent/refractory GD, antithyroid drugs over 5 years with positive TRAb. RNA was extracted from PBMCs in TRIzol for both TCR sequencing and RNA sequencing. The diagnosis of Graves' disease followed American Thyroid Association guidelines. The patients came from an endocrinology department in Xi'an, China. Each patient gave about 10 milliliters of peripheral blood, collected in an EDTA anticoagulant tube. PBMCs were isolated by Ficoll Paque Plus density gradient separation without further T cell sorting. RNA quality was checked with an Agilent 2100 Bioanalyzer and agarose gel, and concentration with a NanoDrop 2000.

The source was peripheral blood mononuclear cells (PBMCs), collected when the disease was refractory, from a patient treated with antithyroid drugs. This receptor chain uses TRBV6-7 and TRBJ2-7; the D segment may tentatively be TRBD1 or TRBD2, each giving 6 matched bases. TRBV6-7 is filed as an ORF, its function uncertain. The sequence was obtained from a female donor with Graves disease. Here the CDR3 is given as CASSHHRRGEVNYEQYF. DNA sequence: TGTGCCAGCAGTCACCATAGGAGGGGGGAAGTAAACTACGAGCAGTACTTC.